The present entry profiles one T cell receptor (beta chain) with its context. Its antigen is not known. This entry belongs to a study of cytomegalovirus exposure and HLA in healthy donors. With 60 Vbeta and 13 Jbeta primers, the PCR was carried out. Libraries were prepared by immunoSEQ multiplex PCR; TCRdb keeps only in-frame clonotypes and omits some of them. The sample records over 200,000 clones, about 75% being singletons. General study findings and limits: The study labeled about 160 TCR beta chains cytomegalovirus-associated. Through in vitro validation, a few CMV-associated chains were shown to be specific for CMV antigens. In a later analysis, compared with equally common non-associated chains, HLA-associated beta chains were more expanded.

The J segment lost 5 bases and the V segment lost 1 base, leaving 2 bases of the junction unmatched. Germline V gene data show CDR1 as ENHRY and CDR2 as SYGVKD. This CDR3 has 16 amino acids. Sequencing used PBMCs. This sequence was found in a woman in her twenties or thirties in good health and CMV-seronegative. The genes are TRBV10-3 and TRBJ2-1, with TRBD2 matching over 13 bases. CDR3: CAISEWGLAGHNEQFF. As DNA, the CDR3 is TGTGCCATCAGTGAGTGGGGACTAGCGGGACACAATGAGCAGTTCTTC.